These T cell receptor beta chains were read from a single sample in a study of T-cell reconstitution after alpha-beta-depleted transplantation in children. TCRdb called the PCR reads again in MiXCR, with one record for every CDR3 protein. Of hundreds of thousands of distinct CDR3 sequences in the sample, roughly 14% were seen once. Sequenced material: PBMCs, taken before TCRalphabeta/CD19-depleted stem cell transplant. These receptors came from a girl aged 2-9 years with congenital amegakaryocytic thrombocytopenia, due to receive a stem cell transplant. The CDR3 runs from the conserved cysteine through the conserved F or W. A D gene is named only where the DNA matches it firmly. Size tells how often a clone was seen (once, few, many) or the class of an expanded clone, and some rows leave it out.

v_call,d_call,j_call,clone_size,cdr3_nt,cdr3_aa
TRBV27,-,TRBJ2-7,-,TGTGCCACCTCTGGGTCAGGACTCGTCCGCTACGAGCAGTACTTC,CATSGSGLVRYEQYF
TRBV5-1,TRBD1,TRBJ1-1,many,TGCGCCAGCAGCATGTGGACAGGGAACACTGAAGCTTTCTTT,CASSMWTGNTEAFF
TRBV10-3,TRBD1,TRBJ1-2,many,TGTGCCATCAACACCGGGACAGCGAACTATGGCTACACCTTC,CAINTGTANYGYTF
TRBV27,-,TRBJ2-3,-,TGTGCCAGCATTTCGGGGGTGGGGACGAATACGCAGTATTTT,CASISGVGTNTQYF
TRBV20-1,-,TRBJ2-5,many,TGCAGTGCTAGCGAGGTTATGGGGGTTGACCCTCGCGGGACCCAGTACTTC,CSASEVMGVDPRGTQYF
TRBV4-2,-,TRBJ2-1,many,TGTGCCAGCAGCCAATATACGGGTTTCAACAATGAGCAGTTCTTC,CASSQYTGFNNEQFF
TRBV29-1,-,TRBJ2-2,many,TGCAGCGCTCACAACGGGGAGCTGTTTTTT,CSAHNGELFF
TRBV7-2,TRBD2,TRBJ2-1,-,TGTGCCAGCAGCCAAGCTAGCGGGAGGGCCCTCAATGAGCAGTTCTTC,CASSQASGRALNEQFF
TRBV5-1,TRBD2,TRBJ2-3,-,TGCGCCAGCAGCCCGGAAGCGGGGTACACAGATACGCAGTATTTT,CASSPEAGYTDTQYF
TRBV3-1,-,TRBJ2-7,few,TGTGCCAGCAGCCAAGATGAGGGGCTTTATTACGAGCAGTACTTC,CASSQDEGLYYEQYF
TRBV5-1,-,TRBJ1-2,few,TGCGCCAGCAGCTTGACTGCAGCCACTTATGGCTACACCTTC,CASSLTAATYGYTF
TRBV20-1,-,TRBJ1-4,many,TGCAGTGCCAACCAGCCGACTAATGAAAAACTGTTTTTT,CSANQPTNEKLFF
TRBV20-1,-,TRBJ2-7,many,TGCAGTGCCCAAAGGGGCGGACCCTCCTACGAGCAGTACTTC,CSAQRGGPSYEQYF
TRBV29-1,-,TRBJ1-2,-,TGCAGCGTTGGAGTTTCAGGTCTGAAGTTTGGCTACACCTTC,CSVGVSGLKFGYTF
TRBV20-1,-,TRBJ2-1,-,TGCAGTGCGGTAGCGGATTGGGTCTCCAATGAGCAGTTCTTC,CSAVADWVSNEQFF
TRBV7-2,TRBD2,TRBJ2-3,-,TGTGCCAGCAGCTTAGCGCTCACTAGCGGGAGTAATACGCAGTATTTT,CASSLALTSGSNTQYF
TRBV12-3/TRBV12-4,-,TRBJ2-3,many,TGTGCCAGCAGTCCACCGGGAGCCCCAGATACGCAGTATTTT,CASSPPGAPDTQYF
TRBV20-1,-,TRBJ2-1,many,TGCAGTGCTGTTCCGGCTATACCTAATGAGCAGTTCTTC,CSAVPAIPNEQFF
TRBV7-7,-,TRBJ2-1,many,TGTGCCAGCAGCCCCAGTATCGGCTACAATGAGCAGTTCTTC,CASSPSIGYNEQFF
TRBV28,-,TRBJ2-4,few,TGTGCCAGCAGCCTACCCGCGACAGATCCCAACTTC,CASSLPATDPNF
TRBV10-3,-,TRBJ2-1,few,TGTGCCATCAGTGAGGACGGCCTTCCCAACAATGAGCAGTTCTTC,CAISEDGLPNNEQFF
TRBV12-3/TRBV12-4,-,TRBJ1-6,few,TGTGCCAGCAGTTTTGGGCGGGCGAATTCACCCCTCCACTTT,CASSFGRANSPLHF
TRBV20-1,TRBD2,TRBJ2-7,-,TGCAGTGCTAGTGGCTATAGCGGGCCGTCAAGGTACGAGCAGTACTTC,CSASGYSGPSRYEQYF
TRBV5-1,TRBD2,TRBJ2-6,few,TGCGCCAGCAGTCGCGGGAGGGCCGCAGGGGCCAACGTCCTGACTTTC,CASSRGRAAGANVLTF
TRBV11-2,TRBD2,TRBJ2-7,-,TGTGCCAGCAGCTTCAGACTAGCGGGAGGCCGAGCCTACGAGCAGTACTTC,CASSFRLAGGRAYEQYF
TRBV10-3,TRBD2,TRBJ2-3,many,TGTGCCAACCGAGCGGGAGCGGAAGATACGCAGTATTTT,CANRAGAEDTQYF
TRBV20-1,-,TRBJ2-1,many,TGCAGTGCTAGAGATCTTCGGGGGAGCCCCCCCTCCTACAATGAGCAGTTCTTC,CSARDLRGSPPSYNEQFF
TRBV4-1,TRBD1,TRBJ2-7,few,TGCGCCAGCAGCCGCGCAGGGACAGAAGCCTACGAGCAGTACTTC,CASSRAGTEAYEQYF
TRBV5-1,-,TRBJ2-3,many,TGCGCCAGCAGCCAGGGACCGATCACAGATACGCAGTATTTT,CASSQGPITDTQYF
TRBV10-2,-,TRBJ2-7,-,TGCGCCAGCAGTGTAGGTTTTTCATCCAGCTACGAGCAGTACTTC,CASSVGFSSSYEQYF
TRBV4-1,TRBD1,TRBJ1-4,-,TGCGCCAGCAGCCAGAACGCCGGGACAGGGAGTGAAAAACTGTTTTTT,CASSQNAGTGSEKLFF
TRBV7-6,TRBD2,TRBJ2-1,many,TGTGCCAGCAGCCAACTAGCGGGAGGGCCTTACTACAATGAGCAGTTCTTC,CASSQLAGGPYYNEQFF
TRBV29-1,TRBD1,TRBJ1-1,many,TGCAGCCCTCCCTCAAAGGACAGGGGAGTGTGGGCCACTGAAGCTTTCTTT,CSPPSKDRGVWATEAFF
TRBV11-2,-,TRBJ2-7,many,TGTGCCAGCAGCCGTACGGACAGACCTTACGAGCAGTACTTC,CASSRTDRPYEQYF
TRBV20-1,-,TRBJ1-1,many,TGCAGTGCTAGTCGGACTTCTGAAGCTTTCTTT,CSASRTSEAFF
TRBV4-1,-,TRBJ2-1,few,TGCGCCAGCAGCCGCCCAGGACCTACCTCTAAGGGGCAGTTCTTC,CASSRPGPTSKGQFF
TRBV12-3/TRBV12-4,TRBD1,TRBJ2-5,many,TGCGCCAGCAGCTTGAGACAGGGCCAAGAGACCCAGTACTTC,CASSLRQGQETQYF
TRBV20-1,-,TRBJ2-5,-,TGCAGTGCTACCAAAGGGCGGCGGGCACACCAAGAGACCCAGTACTTC,CSATKGRRAHQETQYF